This T cell receptor beta chain was captured in a study of cytomegalovirus exposure and HLA in healthy donors. With 60 Vbeta and 13 Jbeta primers, the PCR was carried out. TCRdb's table, derived via immunoSEQ multiplex PCR, lists solely in-frame clones and lacks some. The sample table sets out 60,000 to 100,000 clones. The germline CDR1 and CDR2 sequences are LNHDA and SQIVND (reference sequence). V dropped 3 bases and J dropped 3 bases, with 21 bases sitting between them. The CDR3 runs to 17 residues. The TCR sequence derives from a man aged 25-45 years in good health and CMV-seronegative. Specimen: PBMCs. This chain links TRBV19 with TRBJ2-7; D remains ambiguous. In nucleotides, the CDR3 is TGTGCCAGTAGTATGGTTGCCCAGGTTGGGCCCTACTACGAGCAGTACTTC. It encodes CASSMVAQVGPYYEQYF. The full variable domain, in which reference TRBV19 and TRBJ2-7 provide the parts outside the CDR3, is DGGITQSPKYLFRKEGQNVTLSCEQNLNHDAMYWYRQDPGQGLRLIYYSQIVNDFQKGDIAEGYSVSREKKESFPLTVTSAQKNPTAFYLCASSMVAQVGPYYEQYFGPGTRLTVT.